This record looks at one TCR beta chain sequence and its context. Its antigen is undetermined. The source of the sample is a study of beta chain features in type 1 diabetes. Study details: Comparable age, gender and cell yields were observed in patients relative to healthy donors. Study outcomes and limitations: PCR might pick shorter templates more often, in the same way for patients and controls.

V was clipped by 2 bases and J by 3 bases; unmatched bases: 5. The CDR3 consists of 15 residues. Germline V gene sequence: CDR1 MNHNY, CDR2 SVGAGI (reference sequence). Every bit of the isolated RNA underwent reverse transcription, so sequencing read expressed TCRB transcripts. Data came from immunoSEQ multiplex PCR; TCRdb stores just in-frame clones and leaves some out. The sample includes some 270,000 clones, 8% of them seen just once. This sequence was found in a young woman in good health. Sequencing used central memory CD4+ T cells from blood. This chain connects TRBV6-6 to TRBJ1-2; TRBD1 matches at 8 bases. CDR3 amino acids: CASSYDSGGYYGYTF. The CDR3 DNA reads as TGTGCCAGCAGTTACGATTCAGGGGGCTACTATGGCTACACCTTC.